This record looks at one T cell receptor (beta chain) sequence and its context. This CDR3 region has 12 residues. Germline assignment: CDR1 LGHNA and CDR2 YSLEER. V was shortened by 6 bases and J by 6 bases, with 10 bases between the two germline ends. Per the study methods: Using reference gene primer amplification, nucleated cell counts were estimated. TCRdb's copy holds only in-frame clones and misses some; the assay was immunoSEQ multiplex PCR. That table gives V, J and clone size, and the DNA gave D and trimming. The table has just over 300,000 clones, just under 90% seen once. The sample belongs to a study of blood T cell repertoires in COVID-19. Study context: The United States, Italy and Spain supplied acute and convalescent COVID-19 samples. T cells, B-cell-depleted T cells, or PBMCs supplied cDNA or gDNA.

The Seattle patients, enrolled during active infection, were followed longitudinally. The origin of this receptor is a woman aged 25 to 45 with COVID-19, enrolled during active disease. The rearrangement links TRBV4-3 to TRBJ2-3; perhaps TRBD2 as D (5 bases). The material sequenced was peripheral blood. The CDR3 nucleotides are TGCGCCAGCAGTGAGGGTTCGGATACGCAGTATTTT. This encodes CASSEGSDTQYF.